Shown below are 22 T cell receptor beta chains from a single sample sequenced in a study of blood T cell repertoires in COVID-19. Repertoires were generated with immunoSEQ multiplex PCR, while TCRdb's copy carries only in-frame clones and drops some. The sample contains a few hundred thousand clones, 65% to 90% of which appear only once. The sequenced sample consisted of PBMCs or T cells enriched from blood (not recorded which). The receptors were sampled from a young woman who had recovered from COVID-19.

CDR3 loop: CASSPPEVRGETQYF. As DNA, the CDR3 is TGTGCCAGCTCACCACCGGAGGTCCGGGGGGAGACCCAGTACTTC. The chain couples TRBV18 to TRBJ2-5, with TRBD2 as a possible D gene (6 bases). Trimming removed 0 bases from V and 5 bases from J, with 13 bases in between. This CDR3 comprises 15 residues. The V gene's germline CDR1 is KGHSH and CDR2 LQKENI.

The chain's CDR3 is CASSLQGLSYGYTF. CDR3 sequence (DNA): TGTGCCAGCAGTCTACAGGGGCTTTCCTATGGCTACACCTTC. The rearrangement uses TRBV2 and TRBJ1-2, with 7 bases matching TRBD1. The germline V gene encodes CDR1 SNHLY and CDR2 FYNNEI. V trimming: 5 bases; J trimming: 4 bases; junction bases outside the gene matches: 7. CDR3 size: 14 residues.

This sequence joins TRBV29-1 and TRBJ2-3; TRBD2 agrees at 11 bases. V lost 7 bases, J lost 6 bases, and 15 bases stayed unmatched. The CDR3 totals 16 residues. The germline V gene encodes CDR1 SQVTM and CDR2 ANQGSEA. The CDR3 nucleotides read TGCAGCGCCGAGGGGGGGGGACTAGCGGCCCCGGATACGCAGTATTTT. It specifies CSAEGGGLAAPDTQYF.

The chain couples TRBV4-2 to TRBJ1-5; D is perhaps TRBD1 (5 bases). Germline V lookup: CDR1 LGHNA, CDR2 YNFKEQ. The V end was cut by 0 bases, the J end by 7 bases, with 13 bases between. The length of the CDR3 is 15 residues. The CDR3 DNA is TGTGCCAGCAGCCAAGATATGCAGGGTGGCCAGCCCCAGCATTTT. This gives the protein CASSQDMQGGQPQHF.

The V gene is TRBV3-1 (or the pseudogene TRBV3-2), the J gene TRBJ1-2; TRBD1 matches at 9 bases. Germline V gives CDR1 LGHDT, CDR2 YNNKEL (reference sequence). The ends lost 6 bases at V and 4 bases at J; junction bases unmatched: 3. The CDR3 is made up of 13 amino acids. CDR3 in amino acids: CASSPTGGYGYTF. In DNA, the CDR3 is TGTGCCAGCAGTCCGACAGGGGGCTATGGCTACACCTTC.

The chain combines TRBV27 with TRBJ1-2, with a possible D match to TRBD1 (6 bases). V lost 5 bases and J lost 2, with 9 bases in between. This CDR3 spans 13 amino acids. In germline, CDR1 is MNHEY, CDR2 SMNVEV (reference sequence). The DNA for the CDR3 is TGTGCCAGCAGTACAGGACAGAACTATGGCTACACCTTC. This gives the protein CASSTGQNYGYTF.

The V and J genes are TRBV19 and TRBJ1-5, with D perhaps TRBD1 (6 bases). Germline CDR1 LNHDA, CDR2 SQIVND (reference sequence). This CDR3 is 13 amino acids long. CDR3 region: CASTRTAYQPQHF. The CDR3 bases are TGTGCTTCAACCCGGACAGCATATCAGCCCCAGCATTTT.

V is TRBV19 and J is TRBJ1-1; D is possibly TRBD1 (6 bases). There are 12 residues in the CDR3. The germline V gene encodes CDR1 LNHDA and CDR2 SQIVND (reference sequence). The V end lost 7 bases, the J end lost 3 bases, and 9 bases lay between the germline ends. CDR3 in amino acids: CASNEGDTEAFF. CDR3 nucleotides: TGTGCCAGTAACGAGGGGGACACTGAAGCTTTCTTT.

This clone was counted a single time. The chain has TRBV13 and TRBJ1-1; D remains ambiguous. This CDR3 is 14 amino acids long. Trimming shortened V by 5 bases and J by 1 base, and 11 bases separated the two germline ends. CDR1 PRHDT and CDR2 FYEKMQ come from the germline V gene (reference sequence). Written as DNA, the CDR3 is TGTGCCAGCAGCCCGCAGGCTCGGAACACTGAAGCTTTCTTT. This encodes CASSPQARNTEAFF.

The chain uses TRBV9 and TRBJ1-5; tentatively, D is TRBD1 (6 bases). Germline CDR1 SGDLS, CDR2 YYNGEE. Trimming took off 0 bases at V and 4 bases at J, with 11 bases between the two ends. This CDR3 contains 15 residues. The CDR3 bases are TGTGCCAGCAGCGTAGAAGGGGGTTTAAATCAGCCCCAGCATTTT. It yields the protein CASSVEGGLNQPQHF.

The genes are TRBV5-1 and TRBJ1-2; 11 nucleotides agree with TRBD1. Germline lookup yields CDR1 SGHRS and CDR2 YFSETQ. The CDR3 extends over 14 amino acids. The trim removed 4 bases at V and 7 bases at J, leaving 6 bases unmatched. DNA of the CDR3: TGCGCCAGCAGCCACGGACAGGGGGCGGGTGGCTACACCTTC. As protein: CASSHGQGAGGYTF.

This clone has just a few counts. The CDR3 is CASSPPGTYNEQFF. The CDR3 DNA is TGTGCCAGCAGTCCCCCCGGGACTTACAATGAGCAGTTCTTC. The genes are TRBV5-6 and TRBJ2-1; D is possibly TRBD2 (6 bases). Between the trimmed V and J ends, which lost 5 bases and 4 bases, there was a span of 13 bases. The CDR3 covers 14 residues. CDR1 is SGHDT and CDR2 is YYEEEE in the germline V gene.

For the CDR3, the DNA is TGTGCCAGTAGTATCGGGATTCTAGGCGGGGCTGAGCAGTTCTTC. It is translated as CASSIGILGGAEQFF. The rearrangement uses TRBV19 and TRBJ2-1; weak D call: TRBD2 (6 bases). The length of the CDR3 is 15 residues. Germline V gene data show CDR1 as LNHDA and CDR2 as SQIVND (reference sequence). The V end was cut by 3 bases, the J end by 9 bases, with 18 bases between. The full variable domain, rest sourced from reference TRBV19 and TRBJ2-1, is DGGITQSPKYLFRKEGQNVTLSCEQNLNHDAMYWYRQDPGQGLRLIYYSQIVNDFQKGDIAEGYSVSREKKESFPLTVTSAQKNPTAFYLCASSIGILGGAEQFFGPGTRLTVL.

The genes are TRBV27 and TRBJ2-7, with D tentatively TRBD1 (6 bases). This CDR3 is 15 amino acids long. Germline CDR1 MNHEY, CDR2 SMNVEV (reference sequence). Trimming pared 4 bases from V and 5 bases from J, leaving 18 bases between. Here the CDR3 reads CASSWPQGTSHEQYF. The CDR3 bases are TGTGCCAGCAGTTGGCCACAGGGTACGTCGCACGAGCAGTACTTC.

CDR3 DNA sequence: TGTGCCAGCACGCAACAGGGGGCGTTTCAAGCTTTCTTT. Protein: CASTQQGAFQAFF. The chain carries TRBV28 and TRBJ1-1; 9 nucleotides agree with TRBD1. With 7 bases clipped from V and 9 bases from J, the junction kept 9 bases outside the gene matches. Germline-derived CDR1 and CDR2 are MDHEN and SYDVKM. The CDR3 covers 13 residues.

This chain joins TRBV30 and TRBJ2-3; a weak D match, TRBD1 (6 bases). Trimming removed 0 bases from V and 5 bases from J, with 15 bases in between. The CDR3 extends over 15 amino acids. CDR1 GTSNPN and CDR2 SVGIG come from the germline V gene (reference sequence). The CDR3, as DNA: TGTGCCTGGAGTGTAATCGGCCAGGGGATAGATACGCAGTATTTT. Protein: CAWSVIGQGIDTQYF.

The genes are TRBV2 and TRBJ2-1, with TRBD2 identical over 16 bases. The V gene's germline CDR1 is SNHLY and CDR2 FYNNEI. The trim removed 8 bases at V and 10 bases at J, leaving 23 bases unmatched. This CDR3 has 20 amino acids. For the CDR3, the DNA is TGTGCCAGCCACACAACCGGGACTAGCGGGAGGGCCAAGAGCTTTCGGGAGCAGTTCTTC. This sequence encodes CASHTTGTSGRAKSFREQFF.

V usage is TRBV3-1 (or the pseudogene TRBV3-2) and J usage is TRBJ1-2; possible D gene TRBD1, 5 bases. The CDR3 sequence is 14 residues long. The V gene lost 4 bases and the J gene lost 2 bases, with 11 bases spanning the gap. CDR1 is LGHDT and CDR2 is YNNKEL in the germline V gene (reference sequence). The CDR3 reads CASSRIGGNYGYTF. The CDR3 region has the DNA TGTGCCAGCAGCCGGATTGGGGGGAACTATGGCTACACCTTC.

For the CDR3, the DNA is TGTGCCAGTAGTATCCTACAGGGGGGATATAGCAATCAGCCCCAGCATTTT. Protein product: CASSILQGGYSNQPQHF. The rearrangement links TRBV19 to TRBJ1-5, with 8 positions matching TRBD1. CDR3 size: 17 residues. The V segment lost 3 bases and the J segment 0 bases; nucleotides outside the gene matches: 7. Germline-derived CDR1 and CDR2 are LNHDA and SQIVND (reference sequence).

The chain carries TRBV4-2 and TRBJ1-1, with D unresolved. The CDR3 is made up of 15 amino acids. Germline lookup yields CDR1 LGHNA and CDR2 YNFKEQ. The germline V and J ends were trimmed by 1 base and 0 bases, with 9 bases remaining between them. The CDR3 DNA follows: TGTGCCAGCAGCCAAGTTGGAGGACTGAACACTGAAGCTTTCTTT. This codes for CASSQVGGLNTEAFF.

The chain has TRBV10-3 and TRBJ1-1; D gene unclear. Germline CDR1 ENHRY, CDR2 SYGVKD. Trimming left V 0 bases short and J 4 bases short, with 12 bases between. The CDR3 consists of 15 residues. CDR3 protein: CAISESMGSGTEAFF. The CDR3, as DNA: TGTGCCATCAGTGAGTCAATGGGGAGTGGCACTGAAGCTTTCTTT.

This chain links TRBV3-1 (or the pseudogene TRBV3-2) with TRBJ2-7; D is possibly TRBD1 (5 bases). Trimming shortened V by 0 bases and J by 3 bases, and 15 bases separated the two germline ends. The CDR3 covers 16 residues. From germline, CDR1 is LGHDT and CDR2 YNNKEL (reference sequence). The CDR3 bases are TGTGCCAGCAGCCAAGATATTGACAGTTTACTCTACGAGCAGTACTTC. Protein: CASSQDIDSLLYEQYF.